This TCR beta chain was documented in a study of T cells in localized non-small cell lung cancer. Study results and caveats: A higher density of T cells in blood coincided with extended overall survival. Within adjacent lung there appeared a median approximately 60 of the top 100 tumor clones. Uninvolved adjacent lung showed the highest T cell clonality, exceeding tumor.

The CDR3 spans 14 residues. Germline V CDR1 and CDR2: LNHDA, SQIVND (reference sequence). With 7 bases clipped from V and 7 bases from J, the junction kept 12 bases outside the gene matches. Sequencing was performed with immunoSEQ multiplex PCR; in TCRdb, only in-frame clones are kept and a portion is missing. In the table there are roughly 48,000 clones, approximately 80% of which are singletons. On this clone: Its antigen remains unidentified.

The source is a man between 40 and 70 years old with stage I squamous cell lung carcinoma. The sample here was peripheral blood, taken before any cancer treatment. V usage is TRBV19 and J usage is TRBJ2-7; 8 bases align to TRBD1. DNA of the CDR3: TGTGCCAGTACCACCGGACAGGGTATCGAGGAGCAGTACTTC. This encodes CASTTGQGIEEQYF.